The next 8 T cell receptor beta chains were all read from a single sample in a study of blood T cell repertoires in COVID-19. Using immunoSEQ multiplex PCR, the repertoire was profiled, and TCRdb retains in-frame clones only, with some absent. The sample carries over 85,000 clones, approximately 90% recorded once. The sequencing input was peripheral blood. The receptors shown here come from a human donor with active COVID-19. The donor label of this sample is uncertain.

The rearrangement uses TRBV9 and TRBJ1-3; TRBD1 matches 7 bases. Germline values: CDR1 SGDLS, CDR2 YYNGEE. The V gene end was trimmed by 4 bases and the J gene end by 0 bases; junction bases not matched to a gene: 4. This CDR3 is built from 15 residues. CDR3 DNA sequence: TGTGCCAGCAGCTCCGGACAGGTCTCTGGAAACACCATATATTTT. Residues: CASSSGQVSGNTIYF.

The chain links TRBV27 to TRBJ1-5; D is possibly TRBD1 (5 bases). Germline assignment: CDR1 MNHEY and CDR2 SMNVEV (reference sequence). The germline V and J ends were trimmed by 8 bases and 3 bases, with 17 bases remaining between them. The CDR3 runs 15 residues. The chain's CDR3 is CASGNRQGINQPQHF. As DNA, the CDR3 is TGTGCCAGCGGCAACAGGCAGGGTATCAATCAGCCCCAGCATTTT.

The V gene is TRBV3-1 (or the pseudogene TRBV3-2), the J gene TRBJ2-1; weak D call: TRBD2 (5 bases). V was trimmed by 1 base and J by 15 bases, leaving 13 bases between them. The CDR3 length is 12 residues. CDR1 is LGHDT, CDR2 YNNKEL, per germline (reference sequence). CDR3 in DNA: TGTGCCAGCAGCCAAGGGACTCTCGAGAGGTTCTTC. This gives the protein CASSQGTLERFF.

The rearrangement uses TRBV7-3 and TRBJ2-3; D is possibly TRBD2 (5 bases). V lost 2 bases and J lost 5, with 11 bases in between. The germline CDR1 and CDR2 sequences are SGHTA and FQGTGA. The CDR3 contains 14 residues. DNA of the CDR3: TGTGCCAGCAGCTTAGGGGAACTAGGAGATACGCAGTATTTT. This gives the protein CASSLGELGDTQYF.

The V call is TRBV12-3 or TRBV12-4, the J call TRBJ1-1, with D possibly TRBD1 on 6 matching bases. V was cut by 7 bases and J by 1 base, with 10 bases left in between. The CDR3 consists of 13 residues. The CDR3 DNA reads TGTGCCAGCACCCCCAGGGGGAACACTGAAGCTTTCTTT. The encoded protein is CASTPRGNTEAFF.

This chain joins TRBV9 and TRBJ2-7; 7 bases are a match to TRBD2. Germline CDR1 SGDLS, CDR2 YYNGEE. The ends lost 4 bases at V and 1 base at J; junction bases unmatched: 8. The CDR3 is 15 amino acids. This CDR3 reads CASSRGGGSSYEQYF. In DNA form, the CDR3 reads TGTGCCAGCAGCCGTGGGGGGGGATCTTCCTACGAGCAGTACTTC.

This rearrangement joins TRBV21-1 to TRBJ2-7; the listed D gene, TRBD2, was not tested against the DNA. TRBV21-1 is a documented pseudogene. This CDR3 comprises 16 residues. CDR3 residues: CASSKGAAGGAYEQYF. The DNA of the CDR3 is TGTGCCAGCAGCAAAGGTGCGGCCGGAGGAGCCTACGAGCAGTACTTC.

The chain is built from TRBV5-1 and TRBJ2-2; TRBD1 agrees at 7 bases. Trimming took 4 bases from V and 6 from J; bases not matched to a gene: 12. The germline CDR1 and CDR2 sequences are SGHRS and YFSETQ. CDR3 size: 16 residues. In nucleotides, the CDR3 is TGCGCCAGCAGCGTGACAGGGTTCGTAGGGGCCGGGGAGCTGTTTTTT. This gives the protein CASSVTGFVGAGELFF.